This T cell receptor (beta chain) was captured in a study of tumor and adjacent non-tumor tissue in lung cancer. Across the study: Aged roughly 31 to 76 years, patients included 10 men and 5 women with stage I to III disease.

CDR3 length: 13 amino acids. The V gene's germline CDR1 is SGHRS and CDR2 YFSETQ. For this clonotype: The antigen is undetermined. It may be a read error: a sequence one base away is much more abundant.

The library came from three nested PCR rounds adapted from ARM-PCR protocols. TCRdb passed the multiplex PCR reads through MiXCR, listing each CDR3 protein once. The repertoire consists of approximately 110,000 distinct CDR3 sequences, with about 64% occurring once and the leading ten covering under 20%. The template was RNA from unsorted bulk tissue. The normal lung tissue was taken more than 3 cm from the tumor edge. Study-wide results and limits: Patients with more diverse tumor TCRs had worse survival.

Sequences were obtained from distant non-tumor lung tissue. The chain recombines TRBV5-1 with TRBJ2-7; D unresolved. This receptor was identified in a man aged 55-75 years with non-small cell lung cancer. CDR3 DNA sequence: TGCCCCAGCAGCTCGACCCTATCCTACGAGCAGTACTTC. Protein product: CPSSSTLSYEQYF. Based on the CDR3 plus reference TRBV5-1 and TRBJ2-7, the full variable domain is KAGVTQTPRYLIKTRGQQVTLSCSPISGHRSVSWYQQTPGQGLQFLFEYFSETQRNKGNFPGRFSGRQFSNSRSEMNVSTLELGDSALYLCPSSSTLSYEQYFGPGTRLTVT.